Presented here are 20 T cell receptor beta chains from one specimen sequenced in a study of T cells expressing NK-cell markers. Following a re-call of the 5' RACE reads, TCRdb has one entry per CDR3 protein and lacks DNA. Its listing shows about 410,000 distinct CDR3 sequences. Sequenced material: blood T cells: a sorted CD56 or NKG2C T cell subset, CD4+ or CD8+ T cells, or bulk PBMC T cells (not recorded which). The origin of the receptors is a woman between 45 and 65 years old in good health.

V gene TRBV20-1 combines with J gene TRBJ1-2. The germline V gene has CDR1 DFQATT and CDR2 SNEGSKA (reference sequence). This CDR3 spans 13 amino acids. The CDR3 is CSARRLSNYGYTF.

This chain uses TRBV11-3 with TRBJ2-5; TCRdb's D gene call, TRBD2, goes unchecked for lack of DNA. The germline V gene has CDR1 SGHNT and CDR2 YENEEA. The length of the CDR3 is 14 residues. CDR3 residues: CASSPVPGEETQYF.

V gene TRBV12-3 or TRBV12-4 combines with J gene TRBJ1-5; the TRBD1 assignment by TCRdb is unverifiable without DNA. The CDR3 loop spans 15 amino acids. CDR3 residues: CASSGGGDGNQPQHF.

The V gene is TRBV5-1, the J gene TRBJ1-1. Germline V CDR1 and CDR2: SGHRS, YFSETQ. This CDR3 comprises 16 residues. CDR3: CASRREDSSMNTEAFF.

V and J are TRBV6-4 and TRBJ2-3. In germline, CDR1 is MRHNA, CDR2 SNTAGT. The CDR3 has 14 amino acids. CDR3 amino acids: CASRSQPSTDTQYF.

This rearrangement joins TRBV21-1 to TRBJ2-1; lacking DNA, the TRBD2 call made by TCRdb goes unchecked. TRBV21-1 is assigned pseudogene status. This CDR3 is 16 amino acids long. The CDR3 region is CASSKSEREVANEQFF.

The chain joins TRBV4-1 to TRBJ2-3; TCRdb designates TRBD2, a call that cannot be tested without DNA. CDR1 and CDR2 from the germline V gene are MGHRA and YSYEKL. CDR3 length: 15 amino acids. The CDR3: CASSQIGLRADTQYF.

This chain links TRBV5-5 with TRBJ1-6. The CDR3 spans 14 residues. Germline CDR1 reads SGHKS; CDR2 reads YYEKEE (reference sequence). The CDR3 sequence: CASSRGFYNSPLHF.

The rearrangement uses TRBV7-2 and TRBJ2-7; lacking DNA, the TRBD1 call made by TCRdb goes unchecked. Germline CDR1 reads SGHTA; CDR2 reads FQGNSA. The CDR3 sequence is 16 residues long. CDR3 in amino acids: CASSSSSYQGSHEQYF.

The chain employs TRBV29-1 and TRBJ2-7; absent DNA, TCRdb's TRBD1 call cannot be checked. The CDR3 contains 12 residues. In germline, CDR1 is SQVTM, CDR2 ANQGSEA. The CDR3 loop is CSVEGTGHEQYF.

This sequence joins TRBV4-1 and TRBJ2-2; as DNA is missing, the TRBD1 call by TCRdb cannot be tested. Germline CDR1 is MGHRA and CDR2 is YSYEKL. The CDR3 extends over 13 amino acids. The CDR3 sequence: CASNRGSGGELFF.

The CDR3 here is CASSQEGGADNYGYTF. The rearrangement links TRBV4-1 to TRBJ1-2. Looked up from germline, CDR1 is MGHRA and CDR2 is YSYEKL. The length of the CDR3 is 16 residues.

CDR3: CASEKTATYEQYF. V is TRBV25-1 and J is TRBJ2-7. This CDR3 is built from 13 residues. Germline CDR1 reads MGHDK; CDR2 reads SYGVNS.

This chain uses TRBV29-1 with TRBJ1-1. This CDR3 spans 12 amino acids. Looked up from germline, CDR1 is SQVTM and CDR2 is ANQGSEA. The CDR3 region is CSVGGQYTEAFF.

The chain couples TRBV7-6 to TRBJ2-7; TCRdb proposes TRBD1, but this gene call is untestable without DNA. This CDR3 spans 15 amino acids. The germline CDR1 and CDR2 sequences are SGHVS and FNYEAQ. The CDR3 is CASSLVGTGGYEQYF.

The CDR3 spells CASSLGGRGVEQFF. The chain carries TRBV12-3 or TRBV12-4 and TRBJ2-1; TCRdb's D call of TRBD2 is untestable without DNA. The CDR3 covers 14 residues.

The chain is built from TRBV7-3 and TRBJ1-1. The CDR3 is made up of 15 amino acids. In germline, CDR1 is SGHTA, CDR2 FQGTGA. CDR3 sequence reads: CASSPLGGVNTEAFF.

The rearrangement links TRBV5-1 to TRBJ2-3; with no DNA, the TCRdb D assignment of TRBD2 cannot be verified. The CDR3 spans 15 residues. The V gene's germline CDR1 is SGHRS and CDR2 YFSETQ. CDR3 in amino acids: CASSEDSGGLDTQYF.

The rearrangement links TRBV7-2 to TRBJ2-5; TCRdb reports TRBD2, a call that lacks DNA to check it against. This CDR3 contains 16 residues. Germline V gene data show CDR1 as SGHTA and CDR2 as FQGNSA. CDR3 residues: CASSQGLAGPQETQYF.

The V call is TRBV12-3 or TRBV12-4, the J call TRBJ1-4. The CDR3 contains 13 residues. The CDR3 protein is CASRSMRVSKLFF.